This is a list of T cell receptor beta chains from one sample in a study of blood T cell repertoires in COVID-19. The table came from immunoSEQ multiplex PCR; TCRdb's copy has only in-frame clones and leaves some out. The sample includes 150,000 to 200,000 clones, approximately 90% of them seen just once. Sequencing was done on a sample of peripheral blood. The receptors were sampled from a man aged 18 to 30 with acute or convalescent COVID-19. Both conserved end residues are part of each CDR3. Fields, in order: clone size, V gene, D gene, J gene, CDR3 protein, CDR3 DNA. A D gene is named only where the DNA matches it firmly. Clone size is stated in some rows and not others, as once, few, many or a class when expanded.

clone size: .
V gene: TRBV5-1
D gene: .
J gene: TRBJ2-5
CDR3 protein: CASSPGVEETQYF
CDR3 DNA: TGCGCCAGCAGCCCCGGGGTTGAGGAGACCCAGTACTTC

clone size: .
V gene: TRBV27
D gene: .
J gene: TRBJ1-2
CDR3 protein: CASSLKGANYGYTF
CDR3 DNA: TGTGCCAGCAGTTTGAAAGGAGCTAACTATGGCTACACCTTC

clone size: .
V gene: TRBV9
D gene: TRBD2
J gene: TRBJ2-2
CDR3 protein: CASSGTSGPTNTGELFF
CDR3 DNA: TGTGCCAGCAGCGGAACTAGCGGCCCTACGAACACCGGGGAGCTGTTTTTT

clone size: .
V gene: TRBV7-9
D gene: .
J gene: TRBJ1-6
CDR3 protein: CASSRHAASKGSYNSPLHF
CDR3 DNA: TGTGCCAGCAGCCGCCACGCGGCGTCTAAGGGGTCCTATAATTCACCCCTCCACTTT

clone size: .
V gene: TRBV15
D gene: .
J gene: TRBJ2-5
CDR3 protein: CATSRDREVETQYF
CDR3 DNA: TGTGCCACCAGCAGAGATAGGGAGGTGGAGACCCAGTACTTC

clone size: .
V gene: TRBV12-3/TRBV12-4
D gene: .
J gene: TRBJ2-7
CDR3 protein: CASSSITYEQYF
CDR3 DNA: TGTGCCAGCAGTTCCATCACATACGAGCAGTACTTC

clone size: once
V gene: TRBV25-1
D gene: .
J gene: TRBJ2-4
CDR3 protein: CASSDDRQNGNIQYF
CDR3 DNA: TGTGCCAGCAGTGACGACCGGCAAAACGGGAACATTCAGTACTTC

clone size: .
V gene: TRBV3-1/TRBV3-2
D gene: .
J gene: TRBJ1-5
CDR3 protein: CASSQDPSSNQPQHF
CDR3 DNA: TGTGCCAGCAGCCAAGATCCCTCCAGCAATCAGCCCCAGCATTTT

clone size: .
V gene: TRBV7-8
D gene: .
J gene: TRBJ1-5
CDR3 protein: CASSPRLAEPQHF
CDR3 DNA: TGTGCCAGCAGCCCGAGATTAGCAGAGCCCCAGCATTTT

clone size: .
V gene: TRBV30
D gene: .
J gene: TRBJ2-7
CDR3 protein: CAWSTREAYEQYF
CDR3 DNA: TGTGCCTGGAGTACCCGGGAAGCTTACGAGCAGTACTTC

clone size: once
V gene: TRBV12-5
D gene: .
J gene: TRBJ1-3
CDR3 protein: CASAFSSGNTIYF
CDR3 DNA: TGTGCTAGTGCGTTCAGCTCTGGAAACACCATATATTTT

clone size: .
V gene: TRBV2
D gene: TRBD1
J gene: TRBJ2-7
CDR3 protein: CASTGTGTYEQYF
CDR3 DNA: TGTGCCAGCACGGGGACAGGGACCTACGAGCAGTACTTC

clone size: .
V gene: TRBV7-2
D gene: TRBD1
J gene: TRBJ1-2
CDR3 protein: CASSSVGQGSKYGYTF
CDR3 DNA: TGTGCCAGCAGTTCAGTAGGACAGGGATCCAAATATGGCTACACCTTC

clone size: .
V gene: TRBV7-9
D gene: .
J gene: TRBJ1-5
CDR3 protein: CASSSSGGGYSNQPQHF
CDR3 DNA: TGTGCCAGCAGCTCCTCCGGGGGGGGGTATAGCAATCAGCCCCAGCATTTT

clone size: .
V gene: TRBV7-8
D gene: .
J gene: TRBJ2-3
CDR3 protein: CASSFRLAIDTDTQYF
CDR3 DNA: TGTGCCAGCAGCTTTCGACTGGCGATCGACACAGATACGCAGTATTTT

clone size: once
V gene: TRBV24-1
D gene: .
J gene: TRBJ2-5
CDR3 protein: CATSDLGLGEETQYF
CDR3 DNA: TGTGCCACCAGTGATTTGGGCTTAGGAGAAGAGACCCAGTACTTC

clone size: .
V gene: TRBV5-6
D gene: TRBD2
J gene: TRBJ2-2
CDR3 protein: CASSPTSGRVTGELFF
CDR3 DNA: TGTGCCAGCAGCCCGACTAGCGGGAGGGTCACCGGGGAGCTGTTTTTT

clone size: .
V gene: TRBV18
D gene: .
J gene: TRBJ1-4
CDR3 protein: CASSPLAGAPLKLFF
CDR3 DNA: TGTGCCAGCTCACCACTGGCGGGCGCGCCTTTAAAACTGTTTTTT

clone size: .
V gene: TRBV13
D gene: TRBD1
J gene: TRBJ1-6
CDR3 protein: CASSLGQGVNSPLHF
CDR3 DNA: TGTGCCAGCAGCTTAGGACAGGGGGTAAATTCACCCCTCCACTTT

clone size: .
V gene: TRBV25-1
D gene: TRBD2
J gene: TRBJ2-1
CDR3 protein: CASSESSGGGSEQFF
CDR3 DNA: TGTGCCAGCAGTGAATCCAGCGGGGGGGGGTCTGAGCAGTTCTTC

clone size: .
V gene: TRBV5-1
D gene: .
J gene: TRBJ1-4
CDR3 protein: CASSSTGSPDLEKLFF
CDR3 DNA: TGCGCCAGCAGTTCAACAGGGAGTCCCGATCTCGAAAAACTGTTTTTT

clone size: once
V gene: TRBV28
D gene: TRBD2
J gene: TRBJ2-3
CDR3 protein: CASSSLAGGQTDTQYF
CDR3 DNA: TGTGCCAGCAGTTCTCTAGCGGGAGGGCAAACAGATACGCAGTATTTT

clone size: .
V gene: TRBV15
D gene: TRBD1
J gene: TRBJ1-4
CDR3 protein: CATSRDFPDRANLFDRKLFF
CDR3 DNA: TGTGCCACCAGCAGAGATTTTCCGGACAGGGCAAACTTATTCGACCGAAAACTGTTTTTT

clone size: few
V gene: TRBV5-6
D gene: .
J gene: TRBJ2-1
CDR3 protein: CASSLGGSYNEQFF
CDR3 DNA: TGTGCCAGCAGCTTGGGAGGGTCCTACAATGAGCAGTTCTTC